The source of this T cell receptor beta chain is a study of post-analysis software for immune sequencing data. With respect to this clonotype: As yet, its antigen is unknown.

cDNA libraries of TCR beta carried unique molecular identifiers. With roughly 0.9 to 10 million T cells as the source, 400,000 to 550,000 cDNA molecules resulted. Each CDR3 protein gets one entry after TCRdb re-called the PCR reads with MiXCR. There are about half a million distinct CDR3 sequences in the sample; 34% occur only once, and around 6.1% lies in the top ten. Study-wide points: Among multiple sclerosis patients, normalized Chao1 diversity was significantly below that of controls. Controls had lower frequencies than patients of 4 or 5 TRBV segments, which included TRBV5-6, TRBV5-1 and TRBV20-1.

The CDR3 extends over 14 amino acids. Trimming took 5 bases from V and 2 from J; bases not matched to a gene: 4. The specimen sequenced was blood. This TCR was recovered from a girl aged 2-17 years with multiple sclerosis. The rearrangement uses TRBV12-3 or TRBV12-4 and TRBJ1-1; 8 nucleotides match TRBD1. CDR3 sequence: CASSLTGVNTEAFF. The CDR3 coding sequence is TGTGCCAGCAGTCTGACAGGGGTTAACACTGAAGCTTTCTTT.